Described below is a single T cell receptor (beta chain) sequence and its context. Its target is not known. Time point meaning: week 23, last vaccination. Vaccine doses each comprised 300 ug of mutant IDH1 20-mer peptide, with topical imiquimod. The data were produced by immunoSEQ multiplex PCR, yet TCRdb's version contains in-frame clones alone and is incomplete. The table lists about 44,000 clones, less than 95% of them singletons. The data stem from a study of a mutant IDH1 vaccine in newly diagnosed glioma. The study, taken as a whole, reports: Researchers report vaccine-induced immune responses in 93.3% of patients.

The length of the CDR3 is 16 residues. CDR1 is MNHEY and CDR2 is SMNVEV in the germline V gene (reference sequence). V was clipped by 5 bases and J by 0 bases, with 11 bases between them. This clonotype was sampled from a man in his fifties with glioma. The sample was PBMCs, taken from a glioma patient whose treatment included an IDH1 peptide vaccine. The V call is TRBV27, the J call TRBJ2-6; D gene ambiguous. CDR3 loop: CASSPLPNSGANVLTF. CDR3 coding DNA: TGTGCCAGCAGTCCCCTCCCCAACTCTGGGGCCAACGTCCTGACTTTC.